Below are 30 T cell receptor beta chains sequenced from a single sample in a study of regulatory T cells in long-lasting Graves disease (dated by TCRdb to about 2021). The library was produced with multiplex PCR. Sequenced using an Illumina HiSeq 4000. To build TCR beta libraries, CDR3 regions were amplified by Arm-PCR using iRepertoire HTBI primers. The raw public reads went through TCRdb reprocessing: fastp at Q25, MiXCR clone calling, in-frame beta chains kept. Each record represents a unique CDR3 protein, reported with the most common genes and DNA among its rows. This sample holds roughly 560,000 distinct CDR3 sequences; around 11% were observed only once. The top ten hold about 8.9% of the sample. This specimen's time point label, interpreted: newly diagnosed GD, antithyroid drugs for less than 3 months. For both TCR sequencing and RNA sequencing, RNA was extracted from PBMCs in TRIzol. In addition, the sample was reused for a study of T cells in Graves' hyperthyroidism and ophthalmopathy.

The sequencing here drew on peripheral blood mononuclear cells (PBMCs), taken at new diagnosis, from a patient treated with antithyroid drugs. The receptors derive from a young woman with Graves disease. Donor details come from another sample of the same person, matched by shared clones.

This clonotype was detected ten times or more. V is TRBV12-3 or TRBV12-4 and J is TRBJ1-2; D remains ambiguous. The V end was cut by 6 bases, the J end by 3 bases, with 11 bases between. The CDR3 covers 13 residues. The DNA of the CDR3 is TGTGCCAGCAGCCCTAGACGAGACTATGGCTACACCTTC. Protein product: CASSPRRDYGYTF.

This clonotype was found many times. The rearrangement uses TRBV28 and TRBJ1-3; D unclear. Trimming stripped 5 bases from V and 4 bases from J, with 9 bases between. The CDR3 is 13 amino acids. Germline CDR1 reads MDHEN; CDR2 reads SYDVKM. CDR3 DNA: TGTGCCAGCAGTAGCCATTTGGGAAACACCATATATTTT. Encoded protein: CASSSHLGNTIYF.

This clonotype has a count of ten or more. The chain uses TRBV24-1 and TRBJ2-1, with 8 bases that match TRBD1. CDR1 and CDR2 (germline): KGHDR, SFDVKD. This CDR3 spans 15 amino acids. Germline trimming cut 4 bases from V and 7 bases from J; bases unmatched to any gene: 8. The CDR3 reads CATSDPRTGTNEQFF. The DNA of the CDR3 is TGTGCCACCAGTGACCCTCGGACAGGGACTAATGAGCAGTTCTTC.

This clonotype was seen at least ten times. This chain joins TRBV2 and TRBJ2-1, with D unclear. Germline V gene data show CDR1 as SNHLY and CDR2 as FYNNEI. V was clipped by 3 bases and J by 9 bases, with 12 bases between them. The CDR3 extends over 13 amino acids. For the CDR3, the DNA is TGTGCCAGCAGTGAGCTGGCTTCCAGTGAGCAGTTCTTC. Its protein product is CASSELASSEQFF.

This clonotype has ten or more counts. The gene calls are TRBV9 and TRBJ2-5; a possible D gene is TRBD2 (6 bases). The germline CDR1 and CDR2 sequences are SGDLS and YYNGEE. The CDR3 covers 13 residues. Trimming stripped 2 bases from V and 3 bases from J, with 8 bases between. The DNA of the CDR3 is TGTGCCAGCAGCGTCGGCGGGAAAGAGACCCAGTACTTC. Its protein is CASSVGGKETQYF.

This clonotype came up many times. The CDR3 sequence is CASRTTGKQPQHF. The CDR3 bases are TGTGCCAGCAGGACCACAGGGAAGCAGCCCCAGCATTTT. The chain has TRBV28 and TRBJ1-5; D is possibly TRBD1 (6 bases). Germline loops: CDR1 MDHEN, CDR2 SYDVKM. V was clipped by 6 bases and J by 7 bases, with 13 bases between them. The length of the CDR3 is 13 residues.

This chain connects TRBV10-1 to TRBJ2-1, with a tentative D call TRBD2 (6 bases). Trimming pared 3 bases from V and 5 bases from J, leaving 11 bases between. Germline V gene sequence: CDR1 WNHNN, CDR2 SYGVQD (reference sequence). This CDR3 has 14 amino acids. The CDR3 here is CASSEGGINNEQFF. The CDR3 DNA is TGCGCCAGCAGTGAAGGAGGGATCAACAATGAGCAGTTCTTC.

This chain joins TRBV18 and TRBJ2-3; 8 nucleotides agree with TRBD1. Trimming cost V 5 bases and J 2 bases; bases outside gene matches: 12. There are 17 residues in the CDR3. In germline, CDR1 is KGHSH, CDR2 LQKENI. The CDR3 reads CASSTLPGTGYTDTQYF. Written as DNA, the CDR3 is TGTGCCAGCTCAACACTCCCCGGGACAGGCTACACAGATACGCAGTATTTT.

This clonotype occurred a few times. V usage is TRBV19 and J usage is TRBJ1-2; the match to TRBD1 covers 9 bases. Germline V gene sequence: CDR1 LNHDA, CDR2 SQIVND (reference sequence). V lost 10 bases, J lost 4 bases, and 16 bases stayed unmatched. The CDR3 covers 16 residues. In nucleotides, the CDR3 is TGTGCCACCCAACCCGGGACAGGGACTTCTTTCTATGGCTACACCTTC. Its translation is CATQPGTGTSFYGYTF.

This sequence joins TRBV20-1 and TRBJ1-2; TRBD1 aligns across 9 bases. Unmatched junction bases numbered 5, after V lost 3 bases and J lost 6 bases. CDR3 size: 13 residues. Looked up from germline, CDR1 is DFQATT and CDR2 is SNEGSKA (reference sequence). The CDR3 sequence is CSARGQGEDGYTF. Written as DNA, the CDR3 is TGCAGTGCTAGGGGACAGGGAGAGGATGGCTACACCTTC.

This clonotype was counted a few times. V is TRBV19 and J is TRBJ2-1, with 8 positions matching TRBD2. The CDR3 covers 16 residues. The germline V gene encodes CDR1 LNHDA and CDR2 SQIVND (reference sequence). The ends lost 3 bases at V and 1 base at J; junction bases unmatched: 5. CDR3 sequence: CASSMELAVSYNEQFF. DNA for the CDR3: TGTGCCAGTAGTATGGAACTAGCGGTTTCCTACAATGAGCAGTTCTTC.

Many counts were recorded for this clonotype. The V and J genes are TRBV19 and TRBJ2-6, with unresolved D. Germline CDR1 and CDR2: LNHDA and SQIVND (reference sequence). Trimming removed 7 bases at V and 2 bases at J, with 18 bases between. This CDR3 region has 17 residues. The CDR3 bases are TGTGCCAGTACCGACCTAAACAAAGGGCCTGGGGCCAACGTCCTGACTTTC. This gives the protein CASTDLNKGPGANVLTF.

This clonotype has at least ten counts. The CDR3 coding sequence is TGTGCCAGCAGTTACCTTGGCGGGAGACCCTACAATGAGCAGTTCTTC. Its protein product is CASSYLGGRPYNEQFF. This chain joins TRBV6-5 and TRBJ2-1; TRBD2 agrees at 7 bases. The CDR3 is 16 residues long. Germline V gives CDR1 MNHEY, CDR2 SVGAGI. Trimming at V came to 2 bases and at J to 2 bases, leaving 6 bases not matched to a gene.

This clonotype was detected many times. This chain uses TRBV2 with TRBJ1-1; D not resolved. Trimming took off 4 bases at V and 6 bases at J, with 21 bases between the two ends. Per germline, CDR1 SNHLY and CDR2 FYNNEI. The CDR3 spans 16 residues. The CDR3 here is CASSALMTGNGAEAFF. The CDR3 bases are TGTGCCAGCAGTGCCCTGATGACCGGGAATGGCGCTGAAGCTTTCTTT.

This clonotype was counted ten times or more. The rearrangement links TRBV27 to TRBJ2-7; D not certain. This CDR3 is 13 amino acids long. Germline CDR1 reads MNHEY; CDR2 reads SMNVEV (reference sequence). Trimming removed 3 bases at V and 2 bases at J, with 8 bases between. The CDR3 reads CASSFDSAYEQYF. CDR3 in DNA: TGTGCCAGCAGTTTTGACTCAGCCTACGAGCAGTACTTC.

Here the CDR3 DNA reads TGTGCCAGTTCCGGGACAGGGAACTTCGAGGGCGGCTACACCTTC. Its translation is CASSGTGNFEGGYTF. The chain employs TRBV28 and TRBJ1-2, with 9 bases fitting TRBD1. The J segment lost 8 bases and the V segment lost 9 bases, leaving 16 bases of the junction unmatched. The CDR3 has 15 residues. CDR1 and CDR2 from the germline V gene are MDHEN and SYDVKM.

In this sample, this clonotype turned up many times. The chain links TRBV3-1 to TRBJ2-1; D possibly corresponds to TRBD1 (5 bases). V was cut by 0 bases and J by 15 bases, with 12 bases left in between. CDR1 LGHDT and CDR2 YNNKEL come from the germline V gene (reference sequence). The length of the CDR3 is 12 residues. CDR3 sequence: CASSQEVQVLFF. CDR3 coding DNA: TGTGCCAGCAGCCAAGAGGTACAGGTCCTGTTCTTC.

This clonotype was detected many times. This chain uses TRBV20-1 with TRBJ2-1; TRBD2 agrees at 8 bases. The V gene's germline CDR1 is DFQATT and CDR2 SNEGSKA (reference sequence). V shed 6 bases, J shed 6 bases, and the junction held 10 bases outside the gene matches. This CDR3 region has 14 residues. The CDR3: CSAKGLVVSNEQFF. The CDR3 nucleotides read TGCAGTGCCAAGGGACTAGTCGTCTCCAATGAGCAGTTCTTC.

At least ten counts were recorded for this clonotype. This chain joins TRBV12-3 or TRBV12-4 and TRBJ2-1; the match to TRBD2 covers 10 bases. J gave up 4 bases and V 5 bases, and 5 bases lay outside the gene matches. The CDR3 spans 15 residues. DNA of the CDR3: TGTGCCAGCAGTATCGGACTAGCGGTATACAATGAGCAGTTCTTC. It codes for CASSIGLAVYNEQFF.

This clonotype was counted many times. This rearrangement joins TRBV28 to TRBJ2-5; 9 nucleotides line up with TRBD1. CDR1 and CDR2 from the germline V gene are MDHEN and SYDVKM. The CDR3 is 16 residues long. V shed 0 bases, J shed 9 bases, and the junction held 11 bases outside the gene matches. In DNA form, the CDR3 reads TGTGCCAGCAGTTTATGGGGACAGGGTAACCGTTTGGCCCAGTACTTC. This codes for CASSLWGQGNRLAQYF. Supplemented by reference TRBV28 and TRBJ2-5, the full variable domain reads DVKVTQSSRYLVKRTGEKVFLECVQDMDHENMFWYRQDPGLGLRLIYFSYDVKMKEKGDIPEGYSVSREKKERFSLILESASTNQTSMYLCASSLWGQGNRLAQYFGPGTRLLVL.

The rearrangement links TRBV4-1 to TRBJ2-2; 8 bases match TRBD2. This CDR3 has 16 amino acids. The germline gives CDR1 MGHRA, CDR2 YSYEKL. Trimming took 5 bases from V and 3 from J; bases not matched to a gene: 8. CDR3 in DNA: TGCGCCAGCAGCAGACTTACTAGCGGCTACACCGGGGAGCTGTTTTTT. This encodes CASSRLTSGYTGELFF.

This clonotype was counted a few times. V is TRBV5-6 and J is TRBJ2-1, with D perhaps TRBD1 (5 bases). The germline V and J ends were trimmed by 0 bases and 9 bases, with 13 bases remaining between them. Germline CDR1 and CDR2: SGHDT and YYEEEE. The CDR3 is made up of 14 amino acids. This CDR3 reads CASSLGNGAFEQFF. The CDR3 bases are TGTGCCAGCAGCTTGGGGAATGGGGCGTTTGAGCAGTTCTTC.

As concerns this clonotype: At one end, the junction sequence differs from germline, possibly due to a read error. The J gene is TRBJ2-5, the V gene TRBV28; D unclear. Germline CDR1 reads MDHEN; CDR2 reads SYDVKM. The CDR3 runs to 10 residues. The CDR3 DNA follows: TGTGCCGGCATGAAAGAAACCCAGTACTTC. This sequence encodes CAGMKETQYF. The full variable domain, rest sourced from reference TRBV28 and TRBJ2-5, is DVKVTQSSRYLVKRTGEKVFLECVQDMDHENMFWYRQDPGLGLRLIYFSYDVKMKEKGDIPEGYSVSREKKERFSLILESASTNQTSMYLCAGMKETQYFGPGTRLLVL.

This clonotype was counted at least ten times. In nucleotides, the CDR3 is TGTGCCAGCAGTGCGGGAATTAACTATGGCTACACCTTC. Translating it yields CASSAGINYGYTF. This chain joins TRBV2 and TRBJ1-2; D is uncertain. CDR3 length: 13 residues. Germline V gene data show CDR1 as SNHLY and CDR2 as FYNNEI. Trimming left V 4 bases short and J 1 base short, with 7 bases between.

This clonotype was counted at least ten times. The rearrangement links TRBV2 to TRBJ2-4; D possibly corresponds to TRBD2 (5 bases). The CDR3 length is 19 residues. Germline lookup yields CDR1 SNHLY and CDR2 FYNNEI. The V end lost 2 bases, the J end lost 2 bases, and 22 bases lay between the germline ends. CDR3 bases: TGTGCCAGCAGTGAACGCGTGGGAGTAGGGATCGTGACCAAAAACATTCAGTACTTC. Residues: CASSERVGVGIVTKNIQYF.

Ten or more counts support this clonotype. The gene calls are TRBV6-2 or TRBV6-3 and TRBJ2-4; 9 bases align to TRBD2. CDR1 and CDR2 from the germline V gene are MNHEY and SVGEGT. Unmatched junction bases numbered 13, after V lost 9 bases and J lost 7 bases. The CDR3 spans 15 residues. CDR3 nucleotide sequence: TGTGCCAGTGGGATCAAAGCGGGAGGAGGGAACATTCAGTACTTC. Translated, it gives CASGIKAGGGNIQYF.

This clonotype was seen at least ten times. The rearrangement uses TRBV13 and TRBJ2-7; 9 bases are a match to TRBD1. Germline CDR1 is PRHDT and CDR2 is FYEKMQ (reference sequence). J was trimmed by 4 bases and V by 0 bases; bases with no gene match: 7. The CDR3 extends over 16 amino acids. The CDR3 loop reads CASSLGPGTGSYEQYF. CDR3 nucleotide sequence: TGTGCCAGCAGCTTAGGGCCCGGGACAGGGTCTTACGAGCAGTACTTC.

This clonotype was seen at least ten times. The CDR3 loop reads CASSSYSGSSYEQYF. For the CDR3, the DNA is TGTGCCAGCAGCTCCTATAGCGGGAGCTCCTACGAGCAGTACTTC. This chain joins TRBV7-2 and TRBJ2-7; the match to TRBD2 covers 9 bases. Germline lookup yields CDR1 SGHTA and CDR2 FQGNSA. V gave up 4 bases and J gave up 0 bases; unmatched junction bases: 4. CDR3 length: 15 amino acids.

This clonotype was detected only a few times. In nucleotides, the CDR3 is TGTGCCACCAGTGATCTAACCCCCAATAGAGGAGAGCAGTTCTTC. It specifies CATSDLTPNRGEQFF. This sequence joins TRBV24-1 and TRBJ2-1; D gene uncertain. The CDR3 totals 15 residues. In germline, CDR1 is KGHDR, CDR2 SFDVKD. V gave up 3 bases and J gave up 10 bases, with 18 bases separating them.

J is TRBJ2-1 and V is TRBV11-2; 9 bases agree with TRBD2. The CDR3 has 17 amino acids. The V segment lost 5 bases and the J segment 6 bases; nucleotides outside the gene matches: 14. Germline CDR1 is SGHAT and CDR2 is FQNNGV. DNA of the CDR3: TGTGCCAGCAGCCTGGGTGTGACGACTAGCGGTCTCAATGAGCAGTTCTTC. It yields the protein CASSLGVTTSGLNEQFF.